This T cell receptor beta chain was captured by sequencing in a study of shared T cell receptors in the human thymus. TCRdb's table, derived via immunoSEQ multiplex PCR, lists solely in-frame clones and lacks some. The sample contains 720,000 or so clones, over 75% of which appear only once. This sample was shared with a second study, whose subject was human thymus T cells. Per that paper: Having corrective surgery for congenital heart defects, healthy Finnish infants were the ones who donated. The thymus tissue came from resections taken during corrective heart surgery. Seemingly biased V and J gene usage marked thymic and blood repertoires. There were highly overlapping thymic repertoires among unrelated individuals, as related research reported.

The receptor was isolated from a girl less than two years old with a congenital heart defect. Sequenced: thymocytes.

CDR3 region: CASSFSSGDNEQFF. The CDR3 DNA follows: TGTGCCAGCAGCTTCTCTAGCGGGGACAATGAGCAGTTCTTC. This chain links TRBV7-2 with TRBJ2-1; 9 bases fit TRBD2. The CDR3 totals 14 residues. In germline, CDR1 is SGHTA, CDR2 FQGNSA. The ends lost 3 bases at V and 5 bases at J; junction bases unmatched: 2.